This TCR beta chain was sequenced in a study of cytomegalovirus exposure and HLA in healthy donors. CDR1 and CDR2 from the germline V gene are LNHNV and YYDKDF (reference sequence). The CDR3 loop spans 17 amino acids. Turning to this clone: Its ends do not fully match the called genes, so a read error is possible.

60 Vbeta and 13 Jbeta primers were used in PCR. Measured with immunoSEQ multiplex PCR; TCRdb has only the in-frame clones, and not every one. The profile covers approximately 79,000 clones, with 60% to 85% appearing a single time and around 1.5% taken by the ten largest. This chain links TRBV15 with TRBJ1-2; 9 positions match TRBD1. The sequenced sample consisted of PBMCs. The TCR originated in a man aged 35-49 years in good health and CMV-seronegative. CDR3 bases: TGTGCCGCCAGCCCCGCGGGACAGGGATTTTCGCGGAGTGGCTACACCTTC. Translation: CAASPAGQGFSRSGYTF.